This T cell receptor (beta chain) was captured in a study of blood T cell repertoires in COVID-19. Sequenced by immunoSEQ multiplex PCR; TCRdb stores in-frame clones only, minus some. The sample has 300,000 or so clones, around 86% seen once. The CDR3 runs 15 residues. Germline V gives CDR1 MRHNA, CDR2 SNTAGT. Trimming cost V 4 bases and J 2 bases; bases outside gene matches: 6. Sample: peripheral blood. The genes are TRBV6-4 and TRBJ1-1, with TRBD1 identical over 8 bases. This sequence originates from a woman between 35 and 50 years old who had recovered from COVID-19. As DNA, the CDR3 is TGTGCCAGCAGTGCTGAGGCAGGGGGCAACACTGAAGCTTTCTTT. This translates into CASSAEAGGNTEAFF.